This T cell receptor (beta chain) is from a study of T-cell memory formation after mild COVID-19 (dated by TCRdb to the early 2020s). About the study as a whole: Most TCR sequence clusters were specific to one of the two donors. In a couple of donors, T-cell clones that expanded and contracted after mild COVID-19 were followed by sequencing TCRalpha and TCRbeta repertoires longitudinally. Two young, previously healthy adult volunteers, one female and one male, were included in the cohort.

Notes on this clonotype: The antigen it recognizes is unknown. Per-base qualities were not stored, and no clone one base away is much larger.

The sequencer listed for this sample is Illumina NovaSeq 6000. Using 5'RACE with constant-segment primers, TCRalpha and TCRbeta cDNA libraries were constructed, with sample barcodes and unique molecular identifiers added in the process. Trizol reagent was used to extract RNA from every sample. The libraries were amplified in two PCR steps, and the second step added a second sample barcode and Illumina TruSeq adapters. Sequencing of libraries was performed on an Illumina NovaSeq with 2 x 150 bp paired-end reads. Concerning the study's data processing: With migec v1.2.7, reads were demultiplexed and then collapsed into UMI-guided consensus sequences. Using mixcr v2.1.11, UMI consensuses were aligned to TRA and TRB V and J templates and then assembled into clonotypes. A clonotype was counted as expanded or contracted only if both edgeR and NoisET called the change significant, with noise models trained on biological replicates. For edgeR calls, the cutoffs were a false discovery rate-adjusted p below 0.01 and a log2 fold-change threshold of 1. PCA with hierarchical clustering of max-normalized trajectories of the 1000 most abundant clonotypes was used as exploratory dynamics analysis. Separately sequenced CD4+ and CD8+ repertoires were used to assign the CD4 or CD8 phenotype of responding clones. TCRdb itself trimmed the public reads at Q25 with fastp, ran MiXCR and retained productive beta chains. CDR3 protein duplicates are merged, each entry listing the most common genes and DNA. TCRdb assigned the V and J calls; the authors' analysis was not used. A total of some 320,000 distinct CDR3 sequences appear in this sample, roughly 15% of them only once. The leading ten clones occupy under 25% of the sample.

Ficoll-Paque density gradient centrifugation was the method used to isolate PBMCs. What the study reported, not specific to this receptor: Contracting CD4+ clones were found mainly in CM and EM memory subsets, while CD8+ clones were enriched in EMRA. Clones contracting from day 15 to 85 had balanced CD4/CD8 phenotypes, while a second wave expanding from day 15 to 37 was biased towards CD4+. Some responding clones were found in pre-infection memory, which suggests that pre-existing cross-reactive memory T cells took part in the SARS-CoV-2 response. The study covered only a couple of mild cases, and larger cohorts including severe cases with pre-infection samples were considered necessary. SARS-CoV-2 specificity was not confirmed for the second-wave clones peaking on day 37.

The CDR3 covers 15 residues, taking in both the cysteine and the phenylalanine. Left in the record is the CDR3 DNA by itself, 45 bases read in frame from the first base. Clipping removes 2 bases from V and 2 bases from J, with 3 as the unmatched junction base count. CDR1 is given as SGHVS and CDR2 as FNYEAQ, both from the germline V gene. The sequence came from a man younger than 30 who had mild COVID-19 (a few samples of this study predate the infection). The sample titles of this study are shuffled in the database, so cell type and time point are left out; the donor was told from shared clones. The chain is made from TRBV7-6 and TRBJ2-3; 8 bases in the middle match TRBD2. The source material was PBMCs or a T cell subset sorted from them (not recorded which). The DNA is as follows: TGTGCCAGCAGCTTAATAGCGGGGAACACAGATACGCAGTATTTT. It specifies CASSLIAGNTDTQYF.